This T cell receptor beta chain came from a study of blood T cell repertoires in COVID-19. Study information: The United States, Italy and Spain supplied acute and convalescent COVID-19 samples. From T cells, B-cell-depleted T cells, or PBMCs came the material, which was cDNA or gDNA.

Source study methods: Reference gene primer amplification yielded estimated nucleated cell counts. TCRdb's table, derived via immunoSEQ multiplex PCR, lists solely in-frame clones and lacks some. V and J calls and clone size are as listed in that table; D and trimming were resolved from the DNA. There are under 350,000 clones in the sample; 65% to 90% occur only once, and 7.2% lies in the top ten. The CDR3 extends over 14 amino acids. Germline assignment: CDR1 SGHRS and CDR2 YFSETQ. Trimming took off 0 bases at V and 7 bases at J, with 11 bases between the two ends. Sequencing used peripheral blood. The receptor was isolated from a human donor in a cohort sampled during active COVID-19. The chain employs TRBV5-1 and TRBJ1-5, with D perhaps matching TRBD1 (6 bases). The DNA of the CDR3 is TGCGCCAGCAGCTTGGGGGCAGGGGACCAGCCCCAGCATTTT. This encodes CASSLGAGDQPQHF.